This T cell receptor (beta chain) was recovered during a study of early T cells in non-severe SARS-CoV-2 infection. Study overall: Chains from this unsorted whole-blood bulk RNA could not be paired.

Points from the study as a whole: There was a bias toward anti-spike CD8 responses in VDJdb matching, which missed private and CD4 specificities.

This clonotype was counted ten times or more. Antigen unknown. Unique molecular identifiers (one per individual cDNA molecule) were attached. One entry per CDR3 protein, called by TCRdb with MiXCR from the 5' RACE reads. The data show some 38,000 distinct CDR3 sequences, with roughly 4.4% seen just once and 15% to 20% held by the top ten. The V gene's germline CDR1 is SGHVS and CDR2 FQNEAQ. V lost 3 bases and J 6 bases, leaving 12 bases between the germline ends. The CDR3 sequence is 13 residues long. The sample taken for sequencing was whole blood. The chain has TRBV7-8 and TRBJ2-7; no definite D call. This clonotype originated in an adult who was a healthcare worker with PCR-confirmed SARS-CoV-2 infection or an uninfected control (not recorded which). The CDR3 here is CASSFAYPPEQYF. For the CDR3, the DNA is TGTGCCAGCAGCTTTGCCTACCCCCCCGAGCAGTACTTC.